The 32 T cell receptor beta chains given below trace back to one sample, sequenced in a study of blood T cell repertoires in COVID-19. Using immunoSEQ multiplex PCR, the repertoire was profiled, and TCRdb retains in-frame clones only, with some absent. The table lists a few hundred thousand clones, about 83% of them singletons. The sequenced sample consisted of peripheral blood. The source is an elderly man with acute or convalescent COVID-19.

V usage is TRBV27 and J usage is TRBJ1-6; TRBD1 might be the D (5 bases). CDR3 length equals 15 residues. Trimming left V 5 bases short and J 1 base short, with 9 bases between. Germline V gene lookup returns CDR1 MNHEY and CDR2 SMNVEV (reference sequence). In DNA, the CDR3 is TGTGCCAGCAGTCCGCAGGGATCCTATAATTCACCCCTCCACTTT. Encoded protein: CASSPQGSYNSPLHF.

The rearrangement links TRBV5-1 to TRBJ2-1; 11 bases align to TRBD2. The CDR3 consists of 16 residues. V was pared by 0 bases and J by 6 bases, with 5 bases of the junction left unmatched. Germline lookup yields CDR1 SGHRS and CDR2 YFSETQ. The DNA for the CDR3 is TGCGCCAGCAGCTTGGGAAGCGGACTAGCGGGCAATGAGCAGTTCTTC. It yields the protein CASSLGSGLAGNEQFF.

The chain employs TRBV6-5 and TRBJ1-1; 7 positions match TRBD1. The CDR3 is 13 amino acids. Germline V gene lookup returns CDR1 MNHEY and CDR2 SVGAGI. V gave up 8 bases and J gave up 3 bases; unmatched junction bases: 6. CDR3 protein: CASGPGGYTEAFF. In DNA, the CDR3 is TGTGCCAGCGGGCCAGGGGGTTACACTGAAGCTTTCTTT.

The chain is built from TRBV19 and TRBJ2-7, with D possibly TRBD1 on 5 matching bases. The CDR3 length is 14 residues. The V end was cut by 2 bases, the J end by 1 base, with 9 bases between. CDR1 is LNHDA and CDR2 is SQIVND in the germline V gene (reference sequence). CDR3 sequence: CASSIRGPSYEQYF. The CDR3 DNA follows: TGTGCCAGTAGTATAAGGGGCCCATCCTACGAGCAGTACTTC. The whole variable domain, remainder taken from reference TRBV19 and TRBJ2-7, is DGGITQSPKYLFRKEGQNVTLSCEQNLNHDAMYWYRQDPGQGLRLIYYSQIVNDFQKGDIAEGYSVSREKKESFPLTVTSAQKNPTAFYLCASSIRGPSYEQYFGPGTRLTVT.

J is TRBJ2-7 and V is TRBV3-1 (or the pseudogene TRBV3-2); TRBD1 matches 7 bases. Germline V gene data show CDR1 as LGHDT and CDR2 as YNNKEL (reference sequence). The CDR3 consists of 16 residues. Losses at the gene ends were 1 base for V and 7 bases for J; bases not matched to a gene: 13. This CDR3 is CASSQARLTGSKEQYF. Written as DNA, the CDR3 is TGTGCCAGCAGCCAAGCGCGGTTGACAGGGTCTAAGGAGCAGTACTTC.

The chain joins TRBV28 to TRBJ1-1; TRBD1 matches at 7 bases. Looked up from germline, CDR1 is MDHEN and CDR2 is SYDVKM. CDR3 length: 17 amino acids. Germline trimming cut 3 bases from V and 0 bases from J; bases unmatched to any gene: 10. CDR3 bases: TGTGCCAGCAGTTTGTCCGGAACCGGGACAGTGAACACTGAAGCTTTCTTT. Translated, it gives CASSLSGTGTVNTEAFF.

The chain employs TRBV13 and TRBJ1-1; D unclear. Germline CDR1 PRHDT, CDR2 FYEKMQ (reference sequence). V was shortened by 1 base and J by 4 bases, with 7 bases between the two germline ends. The CDR3 totals 13 residues. The CDR3 nucleotides are TGTGCCAGCAGCTTAGAACAAACCACTGAAGCTTTCTTT. Its protein product is CASSLEQTTEAFF.

This rearrangement joins TRBV18 to TRBJ2-5; D uncertain. Germline CDR1 KGHSH, CDR2 LQKENI. Trimming removed 5 bases at V and 5 bases at J, with 9 bases between. CDR3 size: 12 residues. The CDR3 sequence: CASSSSPETQYF. The CDR3 DNA sequence: TGTGCCAGCTCATCGTCCCCCGAGACCCAGTACTTC.

The chain has TRBV27 and TRBJ2-5; the match to TRBD2 covers 8 bases. After removal of 3 bases from V and 0 bases from J, the junction contained 3 bases not matched to a gene. Germline V lookup: CDR1 MNHEY, CDR2 SMNVEV (reference sequence). The CDR3 consists of 15 residues. The CDR3 nucleotides read TGTGCCAGCAGTTTCCTAGCGGGCAACCAAGAGACCCAGTACTTC. Protein sequence: CASSFLAGNQETQYF.

A remark on this clone: This specimen includes other DNA sequences encoding the same CDR3. This sequence joins TRBV5-1 and TRBJ1-5, with unresolved D. Trimming stripped 0 bases from V and 4 bases from J, with 5 bases between. CDR1 is SGHRS and CDR2 is YFSETQ in the germline V gene. The CDR3 is 13 residues long. The CDR3 DNA reads TGCGCCAGCAGCTTGGGCGAGAATCAGCCCCAGCATTTT. Protein: CASSLGENQPQHF.

The chain combines TRBV5-1 with TRBJ2-5; D possibly corresponds to TRBD1 (5 bases). Trimming cost V 0 bases and J 5 bases, with 14 bases left between them. The CDR3 totals 15 residues. Germline V CDR1 and CDR2: SGHRS, YFSETQ. CDR3 in amino acids: CASSLGRAKGETQYF. CDR3 DNA sequence: TGCGCCAGCAGCTTGGGACGGGCGAAGGGGGAGACCCAGTACTTC.

The rearrangement links TRBV5-4 to TRBJ1-1; 9 bases match TRBD1. With V trimmed by 0 bases and J by 0 bases, 3 bases remained unmatched. The V gene's germline CDR1 is SGHNT and CDR2 YYREEE (reference sequence). This CDR3 comprises 16 residues. This CDR3 reads CASSLGGQGLNTEAFF. CDR3 DNA sequence: TGTGCCAGCAGCTTGGGGGGACAGGGTTTGAACACTGAAGCTTTCTTT.

This chain joins TRBV18 and TRBJ1-5; 7 positions agree with TRBD1. Germline V CDR1 and CDR2: KGHSH, LQKENI. V lost 5 bases and J lost 5; bases outside the gene matches: 12. This CDR3 spans 16 amino acids. The CDR3 bases are TGTGCCAGCTCATCTACAGGGGCGCACCCTGATCAGCCCCAGCATTTT. Amino acid sequence: CASSSTGAHPDQPQHF.

This chain uses TRBV20-1 with TRBJ1-2; TRBD1 matches 7 bases. This CDR3 region has 15 residues. Looked up from germline, CDR1 is DFQATT and CDR2 is SNEGSKA (reference sequence). J was trimmed by 1 base and V by 3 bases; bases with no gene match: 8. The CDR3 region has the DNA TGCAGTGCTAGTGTAGCCCGGGACAGTAACTATGGCTACACCTTC. Its translation is CSASVARDSNYGYTF.

The J gene is TRBJ2-1, the V gene TRBV29-1; 9 nucleotides align to TRBD2. The CDR3 loop spans 14 amino acids. Germline CDR1 SQVTM, CDR2 ANQGSEA. Trimming took 4 bases from V and 3 from J; bases not matched to a gene: 4. The CDR3 DNA reads TGCAGCGTTGCTACTAGCGGGTACTACAATGAGCAGTTCTTC. Translated, it gives CSVATSGYYNEQFF.

This clone was found once. The chain uses TRBV7-6 and TRBJ1-4; a weak D match, TRBD1 (5 bases). Trimming removed 1 base at V and 5 bases at J, with 11 bases between. Germline loops: CDR1 SGHVS, CDR2 FNYEAQ. CDR3 length equals 15 residues. CDR3 nucleotides: TGTGCCAGCAGCTTAGATCGACAGTCGAATGAAAAACTGTTTTTT. Translation: CASSLDRQSNEKLFF. Drawing the rest from reference TRBV7-6 and TRBJ1-4, the complete variable domain is GAGVSQSPRYKVTKRGQDVALRCDPISGHVSLYWYRQALGQGPEFLTYFNYEAQQDKSGLPNDRFSAERPEGSISTLTIQRTEQRDSAMYRCASSLDRQSNEKLFFGSGTQLSVL.

This chain links TRBV20-1 with TRBJ2-7; D is undetermined. This CDR3 region has 14 residues. The germline V and J ends were trimmed by 3 bases and 0 bases, with 12 bases remaining between them. Germline loops: CDR1 DFQATT, CDR2 SNEGSKA (reference sequence). This CDR3 is CSASPWQNSYEQYF. The DNA for the CDR3 is TGCAGTGCTAGTCCTTGGCAGAACTCCTACGAGCAGTACTTC.

V gene TRBV3-1 (or the pseudogene TRBV3-2) combines with J gene TRBJ1-1; D gene uncertain. Trimming left V 2 bases short and J 4 bases short, with 8 bases between. The CDR3 contains 13 residues. In germline, CDR1 is LGHDT, CDR2 YNNKEL (reference sequence). Here the CDR3 reads CASSQSSGTEAFF. CDR3 nucleotide sequence: TGTGCCAGCAGCCAAAGCTCAGGCACTGAAGCTTTCTTT.

The CDR3 loop reads CASSFDGNSPLHF. CDR3 coding DNA: TGTGCCAGCAGCTTCGACGGGAATTCACCCCTCCACTTT. The V and J genes are TRBV7-9 and TRBJ1-6; D not certain. CDR1 is SEHNR, CDR2 FQNEAQ, per germline (reference sequence). This CDR3 is 13 amino acids long. Trimming removed 3 bases at V and 7 bases at J, with 7 bases between.

This sequence joins TRBV28 and TRBJ1-2, with D maybe TRBD1 (6 bases). Germline CDR1 reads MDHEN; CDR2 reads SYDVKM. The CDR3 covers 12 residues. Between the trimmed V and J ends, which lost 10 bases and 4 bases, there was a span of 13 bases. CDR3 DNA: TGTGCCACCTTAACAGGGATCTATGGCTACACCTTC. The encoded protein is CATLTGIYGYTF.

The rearrangement links TRBV27 to TRBJ2-1; TRBD2 agrees at 9 bases. From germline, CDR1 is MNHEY and CDR2 SMNVEV (reference sequence). There are 14 residues in the CDR3. V shed 10 bases, J shed 7 bases, and the junction held 11 bases outside the gene matches. CDR3 amino acids: CATSQSGGTNEQFF. CDR3 sequence (DNA): TGTGCCACCTCGCAAAGCGGGGGGACAAATGAGCAGTTCTTC.

This clone has only one observation. This sequence joins TRBV7-2 and TRBJ1-1; D remains unclear. The germline gives CDR1 SGHTA, CDR2 FQGNSA. The CDR3 consists of 14 residues. V was clipped by 7 bases and J by 8 bases, with 20 bases between them. This chain's CDR3 is CASNRGRAQGEAFF. The CDR3 nucleotides read TGTGCCAGCAACCGGGGAAGGGCGCAAGGAGAAGCTTTCTTT.

This chain joins TRBV18 and TRBJ1-1; unclear D gene. Per the germline V gene, CDR1 is KGHSH and CDR2 is LQKENI. This CDR3 contains 15 residues. Trimming left V 5 bases short and J 5 bases short, with 18 bases between. The CDR3 region has the DNA TGTGCCAGCTCAGATCAAAACACCCCGGGGACTGAAGCTTTCTTT. It yields the protein CASSDQNTPGTEAFF.

CDR3 residues: CASSLGLGQGHGYTF. CDR3 coding DNA: TGTGCCAGCAGCTTAGGGCTCGGACAGGGACATGGCTACACCTTC. The chain couples TRBV7-2 to TRBJ1-2, with 8 nucleotides matching TRBD1. The CDR3 is made up of 15 amino acids. Germline trimming cut 1 base from V and 6 bases from J; bases unmatched to any gene: 7. Germline assignment: CDR1 SGHTA and CDR2 FQGNSA.

The chain joins TRBV24-1 to TRBJ1-3; D remains unclear. The CDR3 spans 17 residues. Germline lookup yields CDR1 KGHDR and CDR2 SFDVKD. Trimming removed 5 bases from V and 0 bases from J, with 16 bases in between. The CDR3 region has the DNA TGTGCCACCAGTGTAGAGAGGAGTTTTAGCTCTGGAAACACCATATATTTT. Translated: CATSVERSFSSGNTIYF.

The V gene is TRBV12-3 or TRBV12-4, the J gene TRBJ1-1, with D perhaps matching TRBD1 (6 bases). The CDR3 runs to 13 residues. V was trimmed by 6 bases and J by 5 bases, leaving 13 bases between them. CDR3 in amino acids: CASSQQQGTEAFF. The CDR3 nucleotides are TGTGCCAGCAGCCAACAACAGGGAACTGAAGCTTTCTTT.

CDR3 region: CAISTGTPWSTEAFF. The CDR3 DNA is TGTGCCATCAGTACCGGGACACCCTGGAGCACTGAAGCTTTCTTT. The chain employs TRBV10-3 and TRBJ1-1; a weak D match, TRBD1 (6 bases). The length of the CDR3 is 15 residues. Per the germline V gene, CDR1 is ENHRY and CDR2 is SYGVKD. The V end lost 5 bases, the J end lost 4 bases, and 17 bases lay between the germline ends.

The chain is built from TRBV11-3 and TRBJ1-2; a weak D match, TRBD1 (6 bases). Germline assignment: CDR1 SGHNT and CDR2 YENEEA. V was trimmed by 5 bases and J by 7 bases, leaving 14 bases between them. The CDR3 contains 13 residues. CDR3 nucleotide sequence: TGTGCCAGCAGCGCTAACCAGGGGATTGGCTACACCTTC. Amino acids: CASSANQGIGYTF.

In its sample, this clone was seen a few times. This sequence joins TRBV3-1 (or the pseudogene TRBV3-2) and TRBJ2-7; D may be TRBD2 (6 bases). Trimming pared 2 bases from V and 2 bases from J, leaving 7 bases between. The CDR3 loop spans 13 amino acids. Germline lookup yields CDR1 LGHDT and CDR2 YNNKEL (reference sequence). The CDR3 DNA reads TGTGCCAGCAGCCAAATAGCGGCCTACGAGCAGTACTTC. Translated: CASSQIAAYEQYF.

CDR3 loop: CASRGLGTGGEKLFF. DNA of the CDR3: TGTGCCAGTAGAGGATTGGGGACCGGGGGTGAAAAACTGTTTTTT. The chain couples TRBV19 to TRBJ1-4; maybe TRBD1 (5 bases). CDR3 length: 15 amino acids. V was cut by 6 bases and J by 7 bases, with 18 bases left in between. The germline V gene has CDR1 LNHDA and CDR2 SQIVND (reference sequence).

The chain carries TRBV5-1 and TRBJ1-1; a possible D gene is TRBD1 (6 bases). The CDR3 runs to 15 residues. V lost 4 bases and J lost 1, with 14 bases in between. Germline V gene data show CDR1 as SGHRS and CDR2 as YFSETQ. The CDR3 region has the DNA TGCGCCAGCAGCGTACCCAGGGGCAAGAACACTGAAGCTTTCTTT. Translated: CASSVPRGKNTEAFF.

The chain has TRBV28 and TRBJ1-4; possible D gene TRBD1, 5 bases. Trimming left V 4 bases short and J 11 bases short, with 5 bases between. The CDR3 consists of 10 residues. Germline lookup yields CDR1 MDHEN and CDR2 SYDVKM. CDR3 sequence (DNA): TGTGCCAGCAGTTCAGGGAAACTGTTTTTT. It is translated as CASSSGKLFF.